This TCR beta chain is drawn from a study of spatial heterogeneity in lung cancer. Study-level points and caveats: More often at tumor resection than at routine follow-up, ubiquitous expanded tumor TCRs were detected in the blood.

This clonotype was detected ten times or more. Its matching antigen is unknown. The CDR3 has 13 residues. The V end was cut by 2 bases, the J end by 4 bases, with 8 bases between. CDR1 is MDHEN, CDR2 SYDVKM, per germline. Carried by each TCR cDNA molecule was a unique molecular identifier. Via MiXCR, TCRdb re-called the 5' RACE reads, giving one row per CDR3 protein. The sample lists around 24,000 distinct CDR3 sequences; under 8% were seen once. As for time point: sample taken at primary tumor resection. Whole RNA obtained from tumor, nontumor lung or frozen PBMC underwent sequencing without sorting. Samples came from roughly 72 TRACERx patients with untreated early-stage lung cancer.

Sample: PBMCs, taken at surgery. The origin of this receptor is a male donor with early-stage non-small cell lung cancer. The gene calls are TRBV28 and TRBJ1-2, with D possibly being TRBD1 (6 bases). CDR3 loop: CASSLGQTYGYTF. Written as DNA, the CDR3 is TGTGCCAGCAGTTTAGGACAGACCTATGGCTACACCTTC.